Below are 14 T cell receptor beta chains sequenced from a single sample in a study of blood T cell repertoires in COVID-19 (TCRdb year 2020). The library was obtained by the immunoSEQ multiplex PCR assay. TCRdb mirrors the immuneACCESS table, restricted to in-frame sequences. Some clones are absent from its copies; in checked studies, under half trace to an unresolved V gene, and the reason for the others is unknown. This sample comprises under 300,000 clones, nearly 90% of them detected only once. Together, the top ten hold approximately 1% of the sample. What was sequenced was PBMCs or T cells enriched from blood (not recorded which). These receptors originate from a woman in her twenties or thirties who had recovered from COVID-19.

V usage is TRBV7-2 and J usage is TRBJ2-7, with a tentative D call TRBD2 (5 bases). Germline V gene sequence: CDR1 SGHTA, CDR2 FQGNSA. This CDR3 has 17 residues. V lost 0 bases and J lost 0, with 15 bases in between. The CDR3 here is CASSLAGRGSSSYEQYF. CDR3 DNA: TGTGCCAGCAGCTTAGCGGGGAGAGGGTCGAGCTCCTACGAGCAGTACTTC.

V is TRBV19 and J is TRBJ2-7; 7 bases match TRBD1. This CDR3 has 16 residues. CDR1 is LNHDA, CDR2 SQIVND, per germline (reference sequence). Germline trimming cut 1 base from V and 1 base from J; bases unmatched to any gene: 7. DNA for the CDR3: TGTGCCAGTAGTATAGGTCAACAGGGGCCTTCCTACGAGCAGTACTTC. It specifies CASSIGQQGPSYEQYF.

V is TRBV28 and J is TRBJ1-1; 11 bases line up with TRBD1. The V gene's germline CDR1 is MDHEN and CDR2 SYDVKM. The ends lost 5 bases at V and 5 bases at J; junction bases unmatched: 10. The CDR3 spans 16 residues. The CDR3 spells CASSGRAGTGGTEAFF. CDR3 coding DNA: TGTGCCAGCAGTGGGAGGGCCGGGACAGGGGGAACTGAAGCTTTCTTT.

The chain has TRBV5-5 and TRBJ2-7; D remains unclear. V lost 3 bases to trimming and J lost 6 bases, with 10 bases between them. CDR1 SGHKS and CDR2 YYEKEE come from the germline V gene (reference sequence). The CDR3 has 12 residues. This CDR3 is CASSSQVAEQYF. The CDR3, as DNA: TGTGCCAGCAGCTCCCAGGTTGCCGAGCAGTACTTC.

The chain combines TRBV5-1 with TRBJ1-1; D not certain. This CDR3 is built from 16 residues. Between the trimmed V and J ends, which lost 0 bases and 2 bases, there was a span of 14 bases. CDR1 is SGHRS and CDR2 is YFSETQ in the germline V gene. The CDR3 DNA follows: TGCGCCAGCAGCTTGGAATTCAGGCAGAGAAACACTGAAGCTTTCTTT. Amino acid sequence: CASSLEFRQRNTEAFF.

The rearrangement joins TRBV9 to TRBJ2-5, with 8 nucleotides matching TRBD2. In germline, CDR1 is SGDLS, CDR2 YYNGEE. This CDR3 has 18 residues. Trimming removed 3 bases from V and 2 bases from J; junction bases left unmatched: 15. The CDR3: CASSAARGVAGRQETQYF. The CDR3 DNA follows: TGTGCCAGCAGCGCCGCGCGGGGGGTAGCGGGCAGACAAGAGACCCAGTACTTC.

This clone was recorded a few times. The V gene is TRBV18, the J gene TRBJ1-5, with 7 bases that match TRBD1. J lost 6 bases, V lost 3 bases, and 8 bases had no gene match. The CDR3 spans 15 residues. The germline V gene has CDR1 KGHSH and CDR2 LQKENI. The CDR3, as DNA: TGTGCCAGCTCACCTGACTCAGGGGGGAGTCAGCCCCAGCATTTT. It specifies CASSPDSGGSQPQHF.

The rearrangement links TRBV27 to TRBJ1-2; perhaps TRBD1 as D (5 bases). The CDR3 has 10 residues. CDR1 is MNHEY, CDR2 SMNVEV, per germline (reference sequence). Trimming left V 9 bases short and J 13 bases short, with 15 bases between. The CDR3 protein is CARGGRFSTF. CDR3 bases: TGTGCCAGGGGGGGGAGGTTCAGCACCTTC.

This chain links TRBV6-2 or TRBV6-3 with TRBJ2-3, with 10 bases aligning to TRBD1. The CDR3 length is 18 residues. In germline, CDR1 is MNHEY, CDR2 SVGEGT. The trim removed 3 bases at V and 5 bases at J, leaving 14 bases unmatched. Here the CDR3 DNA reads TGTGCCAGCAGTTATCAGACCGGGACAGGGGTTGAAATAGATACGCAGTATTTT. Its protein product is CASSYQTGTGVEIDTQYF.

The chain employs TRBV3-1 (or the pseudogene TRBV3-2) and TRBJ2-3, with D perhaps TRBD1 (6 bases). The CDR3 consists of 16 residues. Trimming cost V 0 bases and J 2 bases, with 12 bases left between them. Germline values: CDR1 LGHDT, CDR2 YNNKEL (reference sequence). The CDR3 loop reads CASSQESGQPTDTQYF. CDR3 nucleotides: TGTGCCAGCAGCCAAGAATCAGGACAGCCCACAGATACGCAGTATTTT.

V gene TRBV5-6 combines with J gene TRBJ2-5, with TRBD2 matching over 7 bases. The CDR3 loop spans 13 amino acids. V shed 0 bases and J 5 bases; nucleotides not matched to a gene: 1. Germline loops: CDR1 SGHDT, CDR2 YYEEEE. In nucleotides, the CDR3 is TGTGCCAGCAGCTTGGGGCGGGGGGAGACCCAGTACTTC. It encodes CASSLGRGETQYF. Full variable domain (outside the CDR3, taken from reference TRBV5-6 and TRBJ2-5): DAGVTQSPTHLIKTRGQQVTLRCSPKSGHDTVSWYQQALGQGPQFIFQYYEEEERQRGNFPDRFSGHQFPNYSSELNVNALLLGDSALYLCASSLGRGETQYFGPGTRLLVL.

The V and J genes are TRBV3-1 (or the pseudogene TRBV3-2) and TRBJ1-1; no firm D call. CDR1 and CDR2 from the germline V gene are LGHDT and YNNKEL (reference sequence). Trimming removed 2 bases from V and 2 bases from J, with 21 bases in between. This CDR3 has 18 residues. CDR3 residues: CASSQITQTYSTNTEAFF. The DNA for the CDR3 is TGTGCCAGCAGCCAAATAACGCAGACCTACTCGACAAACACTGAAGCTTTCTTT.

V gene TRBV5-1 combines with J gene TRBJ1-1; TRBD1 matches at 10 bases. The CDR3 extends over 15 amino acids. With 3 bases clipped from V and 4 bases from J, the junction kept 6 bases outside the gene matches. CDR1 SGHRS and CDR2 YFSETQ come from the germline V gene. CDR3 in DNA: TGCGCCAGCAGCTCCCCGGGACAGGGGAGCACTGAAGCTTTCTTT. This gives the protein CASSSPGQGSTEAFF.

This chain uses TRBV5-1 with TRBJ1-1; D not resolved. The CDR3 spans 14 residues. The germline V and J ends were trimmed by 7 bases and 0 bases, with 13 bases remaining between them. CDR1 and CDR2 (germline): SGHRS, YFSETQ. The CDR3: CASARGEVNTEAFF. The CDR3 nucleotides read TGCGCCAGCGCTCGTGGAGAGGTGAACACTGAAGCTTTCTTT.